This T cell receptor (beta chain) was identified in a study of a mutant IDH1 vaccine in newly diagnosed glioma. The overall study: Eight vaccinations were given in weeks 1, 3, 5, 7, 11, 15, 19 and 23. Findings and limits, study-wide: The occurrence of vaccine-induced immune responses was seen in 80% to 95% of patients. It seemed that pseudoprogression was not linked to changes in the top peripheral T cell clonotypes.

Generated by immunoSEQ multiplex PCR, the TCRdb table keeps only in-frame clones and is missing some. The data show roughly 51,000 clones, 80% to 90% seen once. As to this clone: Its antigen is not known.

V was shortened by 2 bases and J by 4 bases, with 8 bases between the two germline ends. The CDR3 runs 13 residues. The germline CDR1 and CDR2 sequences are SGHTA and FQGNSA. Time point described: week 23, last vaccination. The content of each vaccine dose was 300 ug of mutant IDH1 20-mer peptide, and topical imiquimod accompanied it. This specimen consisted of PBMCs, obtained from a glioma patient whose treatment included an IDH1 peptide vaccine. This TCR was recovered from a woman aged 40 to 55 with glioma. Some clones in this sample may be carry-over from other donors' samples. The chain is built from TRBV7-2 and TRBJ1-2, with a tentative D call TRBD1 (5 bases). In DNA form, the CDR3 reads TGTGCCAGCAGCTTAAGGGGATTCTATGGCTACACCTTC. This translates into CASSLRGFYGYTF.